This T cell receptor beta chain was sequenced during a study of blood T cell repertoires in COVID-19. Study as a whole: There were acute and convalescent COVID-19 samples, and they came from the United States, Italy and Spain. Nucleic acid was either cDNA or gDNA, and it came from T cells, B-cell-depleted T cells, or PBMCs.

Original data processing: Reference gene primer amplification in the assay estimated nucleated cell counts. The method was immunoSEQ multiplex PCR; TCRdb's version includes in-frame clones alone and lacks a portion of them. For V, J and clone size, that table is used; D and trimming come from the DNA. Altogether 95,000 to 150,000 clones are present, roughly 85% being singletons, with the ten largest covering 25% to 30%. The CDR3 consists of 15 residues. V was cut by 0 bases and J by 7 bases, with 18 bases left in between. In germline, CDR1 is SQVTM, CDR2 ANQGSEA. This TCR was recovered from a woman older than 75 with acute or convalescent COVID-19. Sequencing was done on a sample of peripheral blood. The chain couples TRBV29-1 to TRBJ1-2; D is perhaps TRBD1 (6 bases). CDR3 amino acids: CSVEDGTGNLGGYTF. The CDR3 coding sequence is TGCAGCGTTGAAGATGGAACAGGGAATTTAGGTGGCTACACCTTC.